This T cell receptor (beta chain) came from a study of cytomegalovirus exposure and HLA in healthy donors. Across the whole study: A later analysis reported the 95 to 150 validation repertoires used the same platform as the roughly 670 first-cohort repertoires.

Method: immunoSEQ multiplex PCR; TCRdb's copy keeps in-frame clones and lacks some. The sample consists of about 220,000 clones, 80% to 95% of them appearing once. Turning to this clone: The target antigen is unknown.

V dropped 6 bases and J dropped 5; count of bases not matched to a gene: 6. The CDR3 length is 14 residues. The germline V gene has CDR1 MNHNS and CDR2 SASEGT. Study-wide findings and caveats: Clusters of TCRs from the first cohort tended to co-occur in the approximately 120 validation repertoires (as a later analysis found). For cytomegalovirus status, the classifier reportedly gave diagnoses with high specificity and sensitivity.

The sequence came from a woman between 18 and 29 years old in good health and CMV-seronegative. The sequenced sample was PBMCs. The chain is built from TRBV6-1 and TRBJ2-7; 11 nucleotides match TRBD2. For the CDR3, the DNA is TGTGCCAGCAGACTTAGCGGGAGGGCTCACGAGCAGTACTTC. This translates into CASRLSGRAHEQYF.